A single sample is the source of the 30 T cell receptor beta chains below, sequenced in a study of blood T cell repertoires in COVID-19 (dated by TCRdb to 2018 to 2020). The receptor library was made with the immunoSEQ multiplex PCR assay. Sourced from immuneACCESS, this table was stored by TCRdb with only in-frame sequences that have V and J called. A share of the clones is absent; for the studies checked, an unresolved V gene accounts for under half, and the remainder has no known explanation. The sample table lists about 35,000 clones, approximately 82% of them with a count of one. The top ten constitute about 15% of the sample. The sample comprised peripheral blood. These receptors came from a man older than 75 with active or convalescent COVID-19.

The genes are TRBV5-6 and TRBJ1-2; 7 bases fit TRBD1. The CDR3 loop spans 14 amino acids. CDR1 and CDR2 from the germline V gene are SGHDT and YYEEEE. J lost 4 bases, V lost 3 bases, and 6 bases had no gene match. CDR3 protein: CASSSQGEIYGYTF. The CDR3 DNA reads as TGTGCCAGCAGCTCGCAGGGGGAAATCTATGGCTACACCTTC.

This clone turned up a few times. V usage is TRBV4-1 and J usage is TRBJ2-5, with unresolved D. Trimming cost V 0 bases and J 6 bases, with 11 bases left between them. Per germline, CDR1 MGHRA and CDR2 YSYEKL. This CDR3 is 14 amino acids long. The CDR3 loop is CASSQEPSVKTQYF. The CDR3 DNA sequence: TGCGCCAGCAGCCAAGAACCGAGTGTAAAGACCCAGTACTTC.

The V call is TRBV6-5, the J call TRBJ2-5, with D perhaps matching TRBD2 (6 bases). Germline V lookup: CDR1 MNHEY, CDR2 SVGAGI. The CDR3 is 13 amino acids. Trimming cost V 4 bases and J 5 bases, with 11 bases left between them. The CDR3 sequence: CASSSAGWETQYF. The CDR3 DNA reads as TGTGCCAGCAGTTCTGCGGGATGGGAGACCCAGTACTTC.

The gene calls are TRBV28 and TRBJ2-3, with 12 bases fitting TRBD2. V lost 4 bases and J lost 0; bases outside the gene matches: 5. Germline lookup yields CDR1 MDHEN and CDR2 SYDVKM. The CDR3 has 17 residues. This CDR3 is CASSSGTSGSSTDTQYF. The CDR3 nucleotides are TGTGCCAGCAGTTCCGGGACTAGCGGGTCTAGCACAGATACGCAGTATTTT.

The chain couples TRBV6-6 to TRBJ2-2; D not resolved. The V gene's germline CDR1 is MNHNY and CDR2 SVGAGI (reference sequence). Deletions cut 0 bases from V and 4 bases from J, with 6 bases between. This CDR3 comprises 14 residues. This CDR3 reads CASSYSHGTGELFF. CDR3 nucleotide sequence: TGTGCCAGCAGTTACTCCCACGGCACCGGGGAGCTGTTTTTT.

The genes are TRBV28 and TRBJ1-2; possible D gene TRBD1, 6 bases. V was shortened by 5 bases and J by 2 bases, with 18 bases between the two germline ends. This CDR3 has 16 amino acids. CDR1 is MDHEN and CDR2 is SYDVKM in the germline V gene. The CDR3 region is CASSQSGQLRNYGYTF. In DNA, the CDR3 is TGTGCCAGCAGTCAATCTGGACAGCTCCGAAACTATGGCTACACCTTC.

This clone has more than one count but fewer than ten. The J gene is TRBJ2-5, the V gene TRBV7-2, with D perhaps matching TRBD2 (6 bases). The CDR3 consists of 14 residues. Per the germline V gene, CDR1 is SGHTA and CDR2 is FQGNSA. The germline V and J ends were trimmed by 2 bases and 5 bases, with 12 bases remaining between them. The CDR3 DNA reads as TGTGCCAGCAGCTTAACCGGAGGGCAGGAGACCCAGTACTTC. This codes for CASSLTGGQETQYF.

In nucleotides, the CDR3 is TGTGCCAGCAGCTTAGGTCGAGAGACCCAGTACTTC. This gives the protein CASSLGRETQYF. This chain uses TRBV11-2 with TRBJ2-5, with no clear D. V lost 1 base, J lost 4 bases, and 4 bases lay in between. Germline V gives CDR1 SGHAT, CDR2 FQNNGV. The CDR3 extends over 12 amino acids.

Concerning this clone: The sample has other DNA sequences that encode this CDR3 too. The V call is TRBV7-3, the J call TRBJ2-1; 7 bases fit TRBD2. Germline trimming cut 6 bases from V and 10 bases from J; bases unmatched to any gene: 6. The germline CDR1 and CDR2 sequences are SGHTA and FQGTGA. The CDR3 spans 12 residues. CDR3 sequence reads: CASSSSGVEQFF. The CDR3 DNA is TGTGCCAGCAGTTCTAGCGGAGTGGAGCAGTTCTTC.

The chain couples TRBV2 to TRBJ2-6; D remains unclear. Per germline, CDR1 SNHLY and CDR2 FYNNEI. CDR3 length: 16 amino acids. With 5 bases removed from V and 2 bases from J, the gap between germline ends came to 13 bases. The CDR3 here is CASSLMWSPGANVLTF. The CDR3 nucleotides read TGTGCCAGCAGTTTGATGTGGAGTCCTGGGGCCAACGTCCTGACTTTC.

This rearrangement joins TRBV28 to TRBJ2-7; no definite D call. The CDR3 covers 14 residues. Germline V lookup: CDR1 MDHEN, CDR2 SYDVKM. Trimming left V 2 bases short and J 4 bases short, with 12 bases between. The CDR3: CASSLVSVRYEQYF. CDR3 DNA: TGTGCCAGCAGTTTAGTGTCGGTTCGGTACGAGCAGTACTTC.

Written as DNA, the CDR3 is TGTGCCAGCAGATTAGCGGGAGCCGGCACCGGGGAGCTGTTTTTT. Protein sequence: CASRLAGAGTGELFF. The chain recombines TRBV6-5 with TRBJ2-2; the match to TRBD2 covers 9 bases. Unmatched junction bases numbered 6, after V lost 6 bases and J lost 4 bases. Germline loops: CDR1 MNHEY, CDR2 SVGAGI. This CDR3 is built from 15 residues.

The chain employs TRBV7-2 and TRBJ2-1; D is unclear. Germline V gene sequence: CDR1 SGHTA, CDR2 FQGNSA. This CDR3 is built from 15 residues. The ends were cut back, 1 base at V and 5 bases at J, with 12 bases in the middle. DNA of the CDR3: TGTGCCAGCAGCTTAGTAGGCGGCGGCCACAATGAGCAGTTCTTC. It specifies CASSLVGGGHNEQFF.

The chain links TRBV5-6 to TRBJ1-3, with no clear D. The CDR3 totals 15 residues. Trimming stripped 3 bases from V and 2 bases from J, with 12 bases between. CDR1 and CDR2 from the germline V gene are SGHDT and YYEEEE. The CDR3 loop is CASSYNLVPGNTIYF. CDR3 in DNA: TGTGCCAGCAGCTACAACCTGGTTCCTGGAAACACCATATATTTT.

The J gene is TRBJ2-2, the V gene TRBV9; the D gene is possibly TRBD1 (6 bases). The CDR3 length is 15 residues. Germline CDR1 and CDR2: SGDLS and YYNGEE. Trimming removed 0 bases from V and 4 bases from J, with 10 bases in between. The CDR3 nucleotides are TGTGCCAGCAGCGTAGTCCAGGGGTCCACCGGGGAGCTGTTTTTT. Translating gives CASSVVQGSTGELFF.

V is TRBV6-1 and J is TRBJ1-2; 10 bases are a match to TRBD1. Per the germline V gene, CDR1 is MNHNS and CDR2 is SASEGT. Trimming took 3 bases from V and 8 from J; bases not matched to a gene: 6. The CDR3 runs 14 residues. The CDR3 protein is CASSDPDRGYGYTF. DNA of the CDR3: TGTGCCAGCAGTGATCCGGACAGGGGGTACGGCTACACCTTC.

The CDR3 loop reads CASSLLLAAPTNETQYF. CDR3 DNA sequence: TGTGCCAGCAGCTTACTCCTAGCGGCCCCGACGAACGAGACCCAGTACTTC. J is TRBJ2-5 and V is TRBV7-3; 7 nucleotides line up with TRBD2. This CDR3 is 17 amino acids long. V trimming: 2 bases; J trimming: 5 bases; junction bases outside the gene matches: 14. CDR1 is SGHTA, CDR2 FQGTGA, per germline.

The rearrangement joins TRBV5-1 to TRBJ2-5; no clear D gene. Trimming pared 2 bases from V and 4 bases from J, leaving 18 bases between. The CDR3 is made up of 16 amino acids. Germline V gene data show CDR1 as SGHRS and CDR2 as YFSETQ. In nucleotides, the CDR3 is TGCGCCAGCAGCTTATCGTCAGGTCCTATTGGAGAGACCCAGTACTTC. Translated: CASSLSSGPIGETQYF. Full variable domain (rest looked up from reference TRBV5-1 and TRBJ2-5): KAGVTQTPRYLIKTRGQQVTLSCSPISGHRSVSWYQQTPGQGLQFLFEYFSETQRNKGNFPGRFSGRQFSNSRSEMNVSTLELGDSALYLCASSLSSGPIGETQYFGPGTRLLVL.

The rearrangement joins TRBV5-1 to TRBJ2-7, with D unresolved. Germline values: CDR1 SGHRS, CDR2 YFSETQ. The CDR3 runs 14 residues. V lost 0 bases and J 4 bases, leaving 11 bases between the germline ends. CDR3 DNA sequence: TGCGCCAGCAGCTTGGGCCAGAACGGGTACGAGCAGTACTTC. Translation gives CASSLGQNGYEQYF.

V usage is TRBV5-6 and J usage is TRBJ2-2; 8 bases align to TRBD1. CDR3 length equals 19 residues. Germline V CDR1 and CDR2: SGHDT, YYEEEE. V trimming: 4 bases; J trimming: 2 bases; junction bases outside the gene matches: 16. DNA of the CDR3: TGTGCCAGCAGCGCGAAAAGGACAGGGATGGTCTATAACACCGGGGAGCTGTTTTTT. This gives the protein CASSAKRTGMVYNTGELFF.

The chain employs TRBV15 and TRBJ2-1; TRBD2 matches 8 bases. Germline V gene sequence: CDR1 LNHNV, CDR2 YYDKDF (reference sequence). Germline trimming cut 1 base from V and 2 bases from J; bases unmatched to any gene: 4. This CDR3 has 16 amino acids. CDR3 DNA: TGTGCCACCAGCAGAGCCGGGGGGGATGCCTACAATGAGCAGTTCTTC. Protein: CATSRAGGDAYNEQFF.

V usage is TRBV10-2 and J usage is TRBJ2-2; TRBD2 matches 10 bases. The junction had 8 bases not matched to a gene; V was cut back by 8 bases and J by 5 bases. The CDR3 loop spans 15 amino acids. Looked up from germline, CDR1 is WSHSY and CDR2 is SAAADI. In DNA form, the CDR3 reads TGCGCCAGCGTCGGGCCTAGCGGGAGTACCGGGGAGCTGTTTTTT. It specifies CASVGPSGSTGELFF.

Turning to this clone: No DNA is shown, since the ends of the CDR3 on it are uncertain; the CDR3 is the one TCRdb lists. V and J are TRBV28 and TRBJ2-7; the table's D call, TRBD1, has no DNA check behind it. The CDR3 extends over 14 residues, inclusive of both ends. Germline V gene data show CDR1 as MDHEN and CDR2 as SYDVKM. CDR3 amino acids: CASSTSGQDYEQYF.

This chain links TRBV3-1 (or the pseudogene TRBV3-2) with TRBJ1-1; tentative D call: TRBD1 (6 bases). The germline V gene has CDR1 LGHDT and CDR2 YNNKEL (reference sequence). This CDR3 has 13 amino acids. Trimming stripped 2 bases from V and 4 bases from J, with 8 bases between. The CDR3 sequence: CASSQRGGTEAFF. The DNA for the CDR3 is TGTGCCAGCAGCCAAAGGGGGGGCACTGAAGCTTTCTTT.

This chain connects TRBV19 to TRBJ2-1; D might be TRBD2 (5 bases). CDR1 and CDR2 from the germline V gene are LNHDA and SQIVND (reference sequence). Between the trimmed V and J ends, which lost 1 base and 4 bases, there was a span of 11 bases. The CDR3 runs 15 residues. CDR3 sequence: CASSIGELVYNEQFF. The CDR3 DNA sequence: TGTGCCAGTAGTATAGGGGAGCTAGTTTACAATGAGCAGTTCTTC.

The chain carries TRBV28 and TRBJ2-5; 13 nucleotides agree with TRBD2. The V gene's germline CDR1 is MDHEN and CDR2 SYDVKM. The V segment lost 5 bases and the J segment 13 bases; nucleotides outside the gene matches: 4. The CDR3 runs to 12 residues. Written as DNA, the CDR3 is TGTGCCAGCAGTCTACTAGCGGGAGGGCTGTACTTC. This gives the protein CASSLLAGGLYF.

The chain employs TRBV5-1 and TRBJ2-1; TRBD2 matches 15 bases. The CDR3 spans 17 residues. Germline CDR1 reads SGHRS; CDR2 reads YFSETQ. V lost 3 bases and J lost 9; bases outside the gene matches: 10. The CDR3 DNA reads TGCGCCAGCAGCTCCAATCCTGTGGGACTAGCGGGAGGTGAGCAGTTCTTC. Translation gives CASSSNPVGLAGGEQFF.

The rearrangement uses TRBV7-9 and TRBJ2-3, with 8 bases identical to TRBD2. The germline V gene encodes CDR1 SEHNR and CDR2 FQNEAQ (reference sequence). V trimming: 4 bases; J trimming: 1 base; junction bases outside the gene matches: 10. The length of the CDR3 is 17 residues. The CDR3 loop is CASSYPHSGIGTDTQYF. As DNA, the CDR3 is TGTGCCAGCAGCTACCCACATAGCGGGATCGGCACAGATACGCAGTATTTT.

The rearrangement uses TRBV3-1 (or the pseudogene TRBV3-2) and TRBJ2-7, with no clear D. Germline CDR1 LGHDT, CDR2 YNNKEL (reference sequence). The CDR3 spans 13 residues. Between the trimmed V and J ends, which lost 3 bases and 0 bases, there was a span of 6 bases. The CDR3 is CASSHSYSYEQYF. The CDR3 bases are TGTGCCAGCAGCCACAGTTACTCCTACGAGCAGTACTTC.

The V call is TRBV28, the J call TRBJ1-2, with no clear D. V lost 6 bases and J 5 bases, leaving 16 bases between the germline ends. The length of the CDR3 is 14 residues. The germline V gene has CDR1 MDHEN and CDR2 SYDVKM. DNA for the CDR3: TGTGCCAGCAGCCCTAAAGCGGTTTTGTATGGCTACACCTTC. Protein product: CASSPKAVLYGYTF.